This TCR beta chain was recovered during a study of CD8+CD57+ T cells in acquired aplastic anemia. This clonotype was detected ten times or more. What it recognizes is unknown. Profiles of TCR beta VDJ and CDR3 were generated from a genomic DNA template. From the reads, TCRdb called clonotypes with MiXCR, one entry per CDR3 protein. The sample has roughly 420,000 distinct CDR3 sequences, just under 70% seen once; the top ten hold 3.5% to 4.5%. Germline CDR1 LNHDA, CDR2 SQIVND (reference sequence). There are 14 residues in the CDR3. V trimming: 6 bases; J trimming: 3 bases; junction bases outside the gene matches: 3. Study-wide results and limits: The study identified twenty-nine CD8+ CDR3 sequences shared by patients and controls.

What was sequenced was sorted CD4+, CD8+, or CD8+CD57+ T cells (not recorded which) from PBMCs. This TCR came from a human donor in good health, serving as a control. The chain links TRBV19 to TRBJ1-4; 8 nucleotides line up with TRBD1. This CDR3 is CASSTQGANEKLFF. The CDR3 nucleotides read TGTGCCAGTAGCACACAGGGGGCTAATGAAAAACTGTTTTTT.